Here is one TCR beta chain with its context. These data are taken from a study of blood T cell repertoires in COVID-19. Germline lookup yields CDR1 MDHEN and CDR2 SYDVKM. V shed 2 bases and J 2 bases; nucleotides not matched to a gene: 6. The CDR3 covers 16 residues. Sequencing was performed with immunoSEQ multiplex PCR; in TCRdb, only in-frame clones are kept and a portion is missing. The sample lists over 120,000 clones; roughly 88% were seen once. Sequences were obtained from peripheral blood. The sequence came from a man between 65 and 85 years old with acute or convalescent COVID-19. The chain links TRBV28 to TRBJ2-1, with 7 positions matching TRBD2. The CDR3 bases are TGTGCCAGCAGTTTAGGGCTAGCGGCAACCTACAATGAGCAGTTCTTC. This encodes CASSLGLAATYNEQFF.